This is a list of T cell receptor beta chains from one sample in a study of T cell changes during pregnancy in multiple sclerosis. Only in-frame clones appear in the TCRdb table, and some are missing; sequencing was by immunoSEQ multiplex PCR. The sample carries about 67,000 clones, about nine tenths recorded once. The sequences come from peripheral blood, collected in the first trimester of pregnancy. These receptors came from a female donor with multiple sclerosis, enrolled in a pregnancy study. The CDR3 runs from the conserved cysteine through the conserved F or W. Fields, in order: D gene, clone size, J gene, V gene, CDR3 protein, CDR3 DNA. A D gene is named only where the DNA matches it firmly. Clone size is not always given. Where it is, it says once, few, many or a class for expanded clones.

d_gene: NA
abundance: NA
j_gene: TRBJ2-4
v_gene: TRBV12-5
CDR3aa: CASGLVGLWYF
CDR3nt: TGTGCTAGTGGTTTGGTTGGGCTGTGGTACTTC

d_gene: TRBD1
abundance: NA
j_gene: TRBJ1-1
v_gene: TRBV5-4
CDR3aa: CASSLGPPGQRNTEAFF
CDR3nt: TGTGCCAGCAGCTTGGGCCCCCCGGGACAGAGGAACACTGAAGCTTTCTTT

d_gene: NA
abundance: NA
j_gene: TRBJ2-7
v_gene: TRBV6-5
CDR3aa: CASRSTVAEQYF
CDR3nt: TGTGCCAGCAGGTCAACAGTGGCCGAGCAGTACTTC

d_gene: NA
abundance: NA
j_gene: TRBJ1-1
v_gene: TRBV19
CDR3aa: CASSIQDKTEAFF
CDR3nt: TGTGCCAGTAGTATCCAGGACAAAACTGAAGCTTTCTTT

d_gene: NA
abundance: NA
j_gene: TRBJ2-3
v_gene: TRBV7-9
CDR3aa: CASSLTGTRSTDTQYF
CDR3nt: TGTGCCAGCAGCTTAACTGGGACTCGAAGCACAGATACGCAGTATTTT

d_gene: NA
abundance: NA
j_gene: TRBJ1-2
v_gene: TRBV10-3
CDR3aa: CAISEQYYGYTF
CDR3nt: TGTGCCATCAGTGAACAGTACTATGGCTACACCTTC

d_gene: NA
abundance: NA
j_gene: TRBJ2-1
v_gene: TRBV6-6
CDR3aa: CASEQGGGLNEQFF
CDR3nt: TGTGCCAGCGAACAGGGGGGGGGCCTCAATGAGCAGTTCTTC

d_gene: NA
abundance: NA
j_gene: TRBJ2-3
v_gene: TRBV6-6
CDR3aa: CASSYSRDISTDTQYF
CDR3nt: TGTGCCAGCAGTTACTCGAGGGACATAAGCACAGATACGCAGTATTTT

d_gene: TRBD2
abundance: NA
j_gene: TRBJ2-1
v_gene: TRBV5-1
CDR3aa: CASSFWTSGRLIRDEQFF
CDR3nt: TGCGCCAGCAGCTTTTGGACTAGCGGGAGGTTAATTCGGGATGAGCAGTTCTTC

d_gene: TRBD2
abundance: NA
j_gene: TRBJ2-1
v_gene: TRBV5-1
CDR3aa: CASKLAGGLGNEQFF
CDR3nt: TGCGCCAGCAAACTAGCGGGGGGTTTGGGGAATGAGCAGTTCTTC

d_gene: NA
abundance: NA
j_gene: TRBJ2-7
v_gene: TRBV9
CDR3aa: CASSPRLGAYEQYF
CDR3nt: TGTGCCAGCAGCCCTAGACTAGGAGCCTACGAGCAGTACTTC

d_gene: NA
abundance: NA
j_gene: TRBJ2-7
v_gene: TRBV5-1
CDR3aa: CASSLGHDEQYF
CDR3nt: TGCGCCAGCAGCTTGGGACACGACGAGCAGTACTTC

d_gene: NA
abundance: NA
j_gene: TRBJ1-2
v_gene: TRBV5-4
CDR3aa: CASSADHSGYTF
CDR3nt: TGTGCCAGCAGCGCAGATCATAGCGGCTACACCTTC

d_gene: NA
abundance: NA
j_gene: TRBJ1-1
v_gene: TRBV5-6
CDR3aa: CASTTSGVNTEAFF
CDR3nt: TGTGCCAGCACCACTAGCGGGGTAAACACTGAAGCTTTCTTT

d_gene: TRBD2
abundance: NA
j_gene: TRBJ2-3
v_gene: TRBV7-9
CDR3aa: CASSLGLASATQYF
CDR3nt: TGTGCCAGCAGCTTAGGACTAGCGAGCGCTACGCAGTATTTT

d_gene: TRBD2
abundance: NA
j_gene: TRBJ2-3
v_gene: TRBV6-5
CDR3aa: CASSYKRGGKNTQYF
CDR3nt: TGTGCCAGCAGTTACAAGCGGGGGGGCAAAAATACGCAGTATTTT

d_gene: NA
abundance: once
j_gene: TRBJ2-1
v_gene: TRBV28
CDR3aa: CASTRRGFYNEQFF
CDR3nt: TGTGCCAGCACCCGCCGAGGCTTCTACAATGAGCAGTTCTTC

d_gene: NA
abundance: NA
j_gene: TRBJ2-3
v_gene: TRBV7-3
CDR3aa: CASSSQGDTQYF
CDR3nt: TGTGCCAGCAGCAGTCAGGGGGATACGCAGTATTTT

d_gene: NA
abundance: NA
j_gene: TRBJ2-5
v_gene: TRBV5-1
CDR3aa: CASSLWGRVEETQYF
CDR3nt: TGCGCCAGCAGCTTGTGGGGGCGGGTCGAAGAGACCCAGTACTTC

d_gene: TRBD2
abundance: NA
j_gene: TRBJ2-1
v_gene: TRBV7-2
CDR3aa: CASSLSLLAGVNEQFF
CDR3nt: TGTGCCAGCAGCTTGAGTCTACTAGCGGGAGTCAATGAGCAGTTCTTC

d_gene: NA
abundance: NA
j_gene: TRBJ1-3
v_gene: TRBV25-1
CDR3aa: CASSVGGLGNTIYF
CDR3nt: TGTGCCAGCAGCGTGGGGGGGCTCGGAAACACCATATATTTT

d_gene: NA
abundance: NA
j_gene: TRBJ2-7
v_gene: TRBV28
CDR3aa: CASSPGGGVYEQYF
CDR3nt: TGTGCCAGCAGTCCCGGAGGGGGGGTCTACGAGCAGTACTTC

d_gene: TRBD2
abundance: NA
j_gene: TRBJ2-1
v_gene: TRBV5-1
CDR3aa: CASTLAGGTEQFF
CDR3nt: TGCGCCAGCACGCTAGCGGGGGGGACTGAGCAGTTCTTC

d_gene: TRBD2
abundance: NA
j_gene: TRBJ2-1
v_gene: TRBV7-6
CDR3aa: CASSYRTSVYNEQFF
CDR3nt: TGTGCCAGCAGCTATAGGACTAGCGTCTACAATGAGCAGTTCTTC

d_gene: NA
abundance: once
j_gene: TRBJ2-3
v_gene: TRBV10-2
CDR3aa: CASSDTRGTQYF
CDR3nt: TGCGCCAGCAGTGACACGCGGGGTACGCAGTATTTT

d_gene: NA
abundance: NA
j_gene: TRBJ2-1
v_gene: TRBV2
CDR3aa: CASRGGSYNEQFF
CDR3nt: TGTGCCAGCAGAGGCGGATCCTACAATGAGCAGTTCTTC

d_gene: NA
abundance: NA
j_gene: TRBJ2-7
v_gene: TRBV6-1
CDR3aa: CASSEVGRVGEQYF
CDR3nt: TGTGCCAGCAGTGAAGTGGGCAGGGTGGGAGAGCAGTACTTC

d_gene: TRBD1
abundance: NA
j_gene: TRBJ1-1
v_gene: TRBV19
CDR3aa: CASSNDRRGQGARGNTEAFF
CDR3nt: TGTGCCAGTAGTAACGACCGCCGCGGACAGGGGGCCAGGGGGAACACTGAAGCTTTCTTT

d_gene: TRBD2
abundance: NA
j_gene: TRBJ2-7
v_gene: TRBV6-6
CDR3aa: CASSVGGGIYEQYF
CDR3nt: TGTGCCAGCAGCGTCGGGGGAGGGATCTACGAGCAGTACTTC

d_gene: TRBD2
abundance: NA
j_gene: TRBJ2-5
v_gene: TRBV9
CDR3aa: CASSPGGSGRAGGETQYF
CDR3nt: TGTGCCAGCAGCCCAGGAGGTAGCGGGAGGGCCGGGGGAGAGACCCAGTACTTC

d_gene: TRBD1
abundance: NA
j_gene: TRBJ1-2
v_gene: TRBV7-9
CDR3aa: CASSVSAGGSYGYTF
CDR3nt: TGTGCCAGCAGCGTCTCTGCAGGGGGCTCCTATGGCTACACCTTC

d_gene: NA
abundance: NA
j_gene: TRBJ1-1
v_gene: TRBV6-5
CDR3aa: CASTRRRSTEAFF
CDR3nt: TGTGCCAGCACCCGAAGGCGGTCCACTGAAGCTTTCTTT

d_gene: TRBD1
abundance: NA
j_gene: TRBJ1-2
v_gene: TRBV5-8
CDR3aa: CASSEATGIYGYTF
CDR3nt: TGTGCCAGCAGCGAGGCGACAGGGATCTATGGCTACACCTTC

d_gene: NA
abundance: NA
j_gene: TRBJ2-1
v_gene: TRBV27
CDR3aa: CASGGIGEQFF
CDR3nt: TGTGCCAGCGGAGGGATCGGGGAGCAGTTCTTC

d_gene: NA
abundance: NA
j_gene: TRBJ1-6
v_gene: TRBV25-1
CDR3aa: CASTAGASPLHF
CDR3nt: TGTGCCAGCACTGCAGGGGCATCACCCCTCCACTTT

d_gene: NA
abundance: NA
j_gene: TRBJ2-1
v_gene: TRBV18
CDR3aa: CASSPSVGGPNEQFF
CDR3nt: TGTGCCAGCTCACCATCTGTTGGCGGGCCCAATGAGCAGTTCTTC

d_gene: TRBD2
abundance: NA
j_gene: TRBJ2-1
v_gene: TRBV5-4
CDR3aa: CASSRDRGGDEQFF
CDR3nt: TGTGCCAGCAGCCGCGACCGGGGAGGGGATGAGCAGTTCTTC

d_gene: NA
abundance: NA
j_gene: TRBJ2-3
v_gene: TRBV7-3
CDR3aa: CASSLTSLDTQYF
CDR3nt: TGTGCCAGCAGCTTAACTAGTCTAGATACGCAGTATTTT

d_gene: TRBD2
abundance: NA
j_gene: TRBJ2-6
v_gene: TRBV7-2
CDR3aa: CASSLGRGRASGANVLTF
CDR3nt: TGTGCCAGCAGCTTAGGGCGCGGGAGGGCCAGTGGGGCCAACGTCCTGACTTTC

d_gene: TRBD1
abundance: NA
j_gene: TRBJ1-2
v_gene: TRBV27
CDR3aa: CATSTSFTGGYGYTF
CDR3nt: TGTGCCACCTCAACCTCGTTCACAGGGGGCTATGGCTACACCTTC

d_gene: NA
abundance: NA
j_gene: TRBJ1-4
v_gene: TRBV5-4
CDR3aa: CASSIGAGANEKLFF
CDR3nt: TGTGCCAGCAGCATCGGGGCAGGGGCTAATGAAAAACTGTTTTTT

d_gene: NA
abundance: NA
j_gene: TRBJ2-3
v_gene: TRBV28
CDR3aa: CASSLNRGNTDTQYF
CDR3nt: TGTGCCAGCAGTTTAAACCGCGGGAACACAGATACGCAGTATTTT

d_gene: NA
abundance: NA
j_gene: TRBJ1-2
v_gene: TRBV2
CDR3aa: CASSESGRGPANYGYTF
CDR3nt: TGTGCCAGCAGTGAGTCAGGCAGGGGACCAGCTAACTATGGCTACACCTTC

d_gene: TRBD2
abundance: NA
j_gene: TRBJ2-7
v_gene: TRBV5-4
CDR3aa: CASSDTSGRGYEQYF
CDR3nt: TGTGCCAGCAGCGATACTAGCGGGAGAGGCTACGAGCAGTACTTC

d_gene: NA
abundance: NA
j_gene: TRBJ1-6
v_gene: TRBV27
CDR3aa: CASSRRQGGNSPLHF
CDR3nt: TGTGCCAGCAGCCGTCGGCAGGGAGGGAATTCACCCCTCCACTTT

d_gene: NA
abundance: NA
j_gene: TRBJ2-1
v_gene: TRBV30
CDR3aa: CAWLGTFYNEQFF
CDR3nt: TGTGCCTGGCTCGGGACTTTCTACAATGAGCAGTTCTTC

d_gene: TRBD1
abundance: NA
j_gene: TRBJ2-7
v_gene: TRBV18
CDR3aa: CASSPRQGDYEQYF
CDR3nt: TGTGCCAGCTCACCTAGACAGGGGGACTACGAGCAGTACTTC

d_gene: NA
abundance: once
j_gene: TRBJ1-1
v_gene: TRBV28
CDR3aa: CASSLSQGLTEAFF
CDR3nt: TGTGCCAGCAGTTTATCACAGGGCCTCACTGAAGCTTTCTTT

d_gene: NA
abundance: NA
j_gene: TRBJ2-2
v_gene: TRBV5-1
CDR3aa: CASSLEPGGELFF
CDR3nt: TGCGCCAGCAGCTTGGAGCCCGGCGGGGAGCTGTTTTTT

d_gene: NA
abundance: once
j_gene: TRBJ2-3
v_gene: TRBV9
CDR3aa: CASSPRRDFYTDTQYF
CDR3nt: TGTGCCAGCAGCCCCAGAAGGGACTTCTACACAGATACGCAGTATTTT

d_gene: NA
abundance: NA
j_gene: TRBJ2-6
v_gene: TRBV10-3
CDR3aa: CAISEGPSGANVLTF
CDR3nt: TGTGCCATCAGTGAGGGCCCCAGTGGGGCCAACGTCCTGACTTTC

d_gene: NA
abundance: NA
j_gene: TRBJ1-4
v_gene: TRBV10-2
CDR3aa: CASSESAGQSEKLFF
CDR3nt: TGCGCCAGCAGTGAGTCGGCAGGTCAAAGTGAAAAACTGTTTTTT

d_gene: TRBD2
abundance: NA
j_gene: TRBJ2-5
v_gene: TRBV13
CDR3aa: CASSFFSGRAQETQYF
CDR3nt: TGTGCCAGCAGCTTTTTCAGCGGGAGGGCTCAAGAGACCCAGTACTTC

d_gene: NA
abundance: NA
j_gene: TRBJ2-5
v_gene: TRBV7-9
CDR3aa: CASKGLEETQYF
CDR3nt: TGTGCCAGCAAAGGTTTGGAGGAGACCCAGTACTTC